One sample yielded the 15 T cell receptor beta chains listed below, sequenced in a study of CD8 T cells in Susac syndrome. A quantity of about 0.5 to 1 ug RNA underwent reverse transcription using random hexamers. TCRdb re-analysed the immunoSEQ multiplex PCR reads in MiXCR, keeping a single row per CDR3 protein. This table has approximately 220,000 distinct CDR3 sequences, approximately 90% appearing once. The specimen was CD8+ T cells from PBMCs. The receptors come from a human donor with multiple sclerosis.

V is TRBV7-9 and J is TRBJ2-7; no reliable D call. Trimming left V 2 bases short and J 2 bases short, with 4 bases between. The germline gives CDR1 SEHNR, CDR2 FQNEAQ (reference sequence). The CDR3 sequence is 12 residues long. The CDR3 loop is CASSLHTYEQYF. The CDR3, as DNA: TGTGCCAGCAGCTTACATACCTACGAGCAGTACTTC.

This rearrangement joins TRBV20-1 to TRBJ2-7; the match to TRBD2 covers 7 bases. Looked up from germline, CDR1 is DFQATT and CDR2 is SNEGSKA (reference sequence). The CDR3 runs 13 residues. V gave up 6 bases and J gave up 9 bases; unmatched junction bases: 14. Here the CDR3 reads CSARDYGNERQYF. The CDR3 DNA reads as TGCAGTGCCCGGGACTACGGGAACGAGAGGCAGTACTTC.

The chain links TRBV2 to TRBJ2-3; TRBD2 agrees at 11 bases. CDR3 length: 15 residues. V shed 11 bases and J 2 bases; nucleotides not matched to a gene: 9. CDR1 and CDR2 (germline): SNHLY, FYNNEI. The DNA of the CDR3 is TGTGCCGGATCACTAGCGGGAGATCTCACAGATACGCAGTATTTT. Protein product: CAGSLAGDLTDTQYF.

The gene calls are TRBV9 and TRBJ2-1, with D possibly TRBD2 on 5 matching bases. V lost 4 bases, J lost 0 bases, and 11 bases lay in between. CDR1 is SGDLS, CDR2 YYNGEE, per germline. This CDR3 contains 15 residues. The CDR3 protein is CASSPSQSSYNEQFF. As DNA, the CDR3 is TGTGCCAGCAGCCCTAGCCAGAGCTCCTACAATGAGCAGTTCTTC.

This chain's CDR3 is CASSLAGPGVEQFF. In nucleotides, the CDR3 is TGTGCCAGCAGCTTGGCTGGGCCTGGGGTTGAGCAGTTCTTC. This rearrangement joins TRBV7-3 to TRBJ2-1; D remains ambiguous. The CDR3 extends over 14 amino acids. Deletions cut 3 bases from V and 9 bases from J, with 15 bases between. Per germline, CDR1 SGHTA and CDR2 FQGTGA.

The V call is TRBV4-1, the J call TRBJ2-4; D not certain. Germline V CDR1 and CDR2: MGHRA, YSYEKL. V lost 0 bases, J lost 0 bases, and 6 bases lay in between. This CDR3 has 15 residues. Here the CDR3 DNA reads TGCGCCAGCAGCCAAGATCGGGTAGCCAAAAACATTCAGTACTTC. Translation: CASSQDRVAKNIQYF.

The chain carries TRBV3-1 and TRBJ2-7; D possibly matches TRBD1 or TRBD2 (5 bases each). The germline gives CDR1 LGHDT, CDR2 YNNKEL (reference sequence). Trimming took 1 base from V and 2 from J, leaving 12 bases between them. The CDR3 totals 15 residues. The CDR3 reads CASSQAGTQAYEQYF. In DNA form, the CDR3 reads TGTGCCAGCAGCCAAGCTGGGACCCAGGCCTACGAGCAGTACTTC.

V gene TRBV25-1 combines with J gene TRBJ2-7; D is possibly TRBD2 (6 bases). Looked up from germline, CDR1 is MGHDK and CDR2 is SYGVNS. Trimming cost V 8 bases and J 3 bases, with 8 bases left between them. This CDR3 has 11 residues. The CDR3: CASGGVYEQYF. DNA for the CDR3: TGTGCCAGCGGAGGGGTCTACGAGCAGTACTTC.

The chain couples TRBV24-1 to TRBJ1-1; 7 nucleotides line up with TRBD1. Trimming took 9 bases from V and 1 from J; bases not matched to a gene: 10. Germline V lookup: CDR1 KGHDR, CDR2 SFDVKD. The CDR3 is made up of 15 amino acids. The CDR3 here is CATRPRDSQNTEAFF. The CDR3 DNA sequence: TGTGCCACCCGGCCCCGGGACAGCCAGAACACTGAAGCTTTCTTT.

The V gene is TRBV19, the J gene TRBJ1-1, with unresolved D. V dropped 11 bases and J dropped 0 bases, with 16 bases sitting between them. This CDR3 contains 14 residues. CDR1 is LNHDA, CDR2 SQIVND, per germline (reference sequence). CDR3 nucleotide sequence: TGTGCCGCCTCGCGGGGTGGGCTGAACACTGAAGCTTTCTTT. This gives the protein CAASRGGLNTEAFF.

The chain links TRBV7-9 to TRBJ2-1; 9 nucleotides line up with TRBD2. The CDR3 has 17 residues. V lost 8 bases, J lost 5 bases, and 16 bases stayed unmatched. The V gene's germline CDR1 is SEHNR and CDR2 FQNEAQ (reference sequence). The CDR3 loop reads CASQRPRLAGAHNEQFF. The CDR3 region has the DNA TGTGCCAGCCAGCGGCCTAGGTTAGCGGGAGCACACAATGAGCAGTTCTTC.

For this clonotype: At one boundary the junction diverges from the germline segment, which might be a read error. This rearrangement joins TRBV20-1 to TRBJ2-7, with 10 nucleotides matching TRBD2. The CDR3 is made up of 14 amino acids. Germline V gene data show CDR1 as DFQATT and CDR2 as SNEGSKA (reference sequence). The CDR3: CSARGVAGGYEQYF. In DNA form, the CDR3 reads TGCAGTGCCAGAGGGGTAGCGGGGGGTTACGAGCAGTACTTC.

The J gene is TRBJ1-1, the V gene TRBV4-1; D is perhaps TRBD1 (6 bases). This CDR3 is 15 amino acids long. V was shortened by 3 bases and J by 0 bases, with 11 bases between the two germline ends. Per the germline V gene, CDR1 is MGHRA and CDR2 is YSYEKL. The CDR3 bases are TGCGCCAGCAGCCAGCGACAGGATTTGAACACTGAAGCTTTCTTT. This codes for CASSQRQDLNTEAFF.

The genes are TRBV13 and TRBJ1-1; 9 bases match TRBD1. From germline, CDR1 is PRHDT and CDR2 FYEKMQ (reference sequence). This CDR3 has 14 residues. After removal of 5 bases from V and 4 bases from J, the junction contained 5 bases not matched to a gene. The CDR3 DNA sequence: TGTGCCAGCAGCGAAACGGACAGGGGCACTGAAGCTTTCTTT. As protein: CASSETDRGTEAFF.

This chain uses TRBV2 with TRBJ2-5, with 8 bases that match TRBD2. V was clipped by 2 bases and J by 4 bases; unmatched bases: 0. The CDR3 contains 13 residues. Germline V lookup: CDR1 SNHLY, CDR2 FYNNEI. The CDR3 here is CASSELAGETQYF. Written as DNA, the CDR3 is TGTGCCAGCAGTGAACTAGCGGGAGAGACCCAGTACTTC.